This T cell receptor beta chain stems from a study of shared clonotypes between healthy human individuals. Each of the donors was a healthy adult who was HIV-negative and had not had a recent acute infection or vaccination. This clone was found a few times. Its specificity is not known. The CDR3 consists of 16 residues. In germline, CDR1 is ENHRY, CDR2 SYGVKD. V lost 0 bases to trimming and J lost 1 base; unmatched junction nucleotides: 4. Running of the assay took place at deep level. Here immunoSEQ multiplex PCR was the method, and the copy in TCRdb shows in-frame clones only, minus some. The profile covers some 530,000 clones, with around 73% appearing a single time and 12% taken by the ten largest. Points from the study as a whole: The authors sampled blood alone, and tissue repertoires likely differ.

V is TRBV10-3 and J is TRBJ2-7, with 9 bases identical to TRBD2. Sequencing used PBMCs. The TCR was taken from a woman in her thirties or forties in good health. Some clones in this sample may be carry-over from other donors' samples. The CDR3 sequence is CAISESVTSGSYEQYF. The CDR3 DNA sequence: TGTGCCATCAGTGAGTCTGTGACTAGCGGTTCCTACGAGCAGTACTTC.